This T cell receptor beta chain was recovered during a study of cytomegalovirus exposure and HLA in healthy donors. As for the study in general: Membership in the Caucasian-associated ancestry cluster was found for about four fifths of 350 to 450 genotyped donors. Study-wide points: The productive fraction for most TCR beta V segments was about 87% or about 30% in an earlier analysis.

In the case of this clone: What it binds is unknown.

Trimming took 6 bases from V and 7 from J; bases not matched to a gene: 6. The CDR3 loop spans 14 amino acids. Per the germline V gene, CDR1 is SNHLY and CDR2 is FYNNEI. It was with 60 Vbeta and 13 Jbeta primers that the PCR ran. TCRdb keeps only in-frame clones here, not all; method: immunoSEQ multiplex PCR. The sample lists some 190,000 clones, 70% to 75% occurring once. This chain joins TRBV2 and TRBJ1-4, with 9 nucleotides matching TRBD1. Sequenced material: PBMCs. This clonotype was sampled from a man between 25 and 39 years old in good health and CMV-seropositive. The CDR3 loop reads CASRGGQGGEKLFF. CDR3 DNA sequence: TGTGCCAGCAGGGGGGGACAGGGAGGTGAAAAACTGTTTTTT.